The present T cell receptor beta chain was sequenced within a study of blood T cell repertoires in COVID-19. Study-wide background: Specimens from acute and convalescent COVID-19 originated in the United States, Italy and Spain. T cells, B-cell-depleted T cells, or PBMCs provided the cDNA or gDNA that served as material.

There are 15 residues in the CDR3. Germline CDR1 SGHDT, CDR2 YYEEEE. The V segment lost 3 bases and the J segment 8 bases; nucleotides outside the gene matches: 10. This table comes from immunoSEQ multiplex PCR, and its TCRdb copy is limited to in-frame clones, with some not included. Among 200,000 to 250,000 clones listed, around 80% were seen once. V and J are TRBV5-6 and TRBJ1-4, with TRBD1 matching over 7 bases. The sample consisted of peripheral blood. The sequence was collected from a woman at least 80 years old with COVID-19, enrolled during active disease. The CDR3 nucleotides read TGTGCCAGCAGCTCCTTACAGGGGCAGAACGAAAAACTGTTTTTT. Translated: CASSSLQGQNEKLFF.